The TCR beta chain described here comes from a study of T-cell reconstitution after alpha-beta-depleted transplantation in children. This clonotype has a count of ten or more. V was shortened by 3 bases and J by 5 bases, with 13 bases between the two germline ends. The germline V gene encodes CDR1 SQVTM and CDR2 ANQGSEA. CDR3 length equals 13 residues. Unique molecular identifiers were used in preparing the TCRbeta library. TCRdb reprocessed the PCR reads via MiXCR and lists one record per CDR3 protein. This table holds about 690,000 distinct CDR3 sequences, roughly 15% found once. V and J are TRBV29-1 and TRBJ1-2; no reliable D call. This specimen consisted of PBMCs from the stem cell graft donor, obtained from the stem cell graft. The TCR comes from a human donor who donated a stem cell graft to a child with acute myeloid leukemia. CDR3 coding DNA: TGCAGCGTTGAGATGACGTCTAGGTATGGCTACACCTTC. This encodes CSVEMTSRYGYTF.